The following is a TCR beta chain sequence with its context. What it binds is not known. The junction does not match germline at one end; this may be a read error. Researchers divided each subset's genomic DNA evenly across several immunoSEQ plates. TCRdb's table, derived via immunoSEQ multiplex PCR, lists solely in-frame clones and lacks some. Seen here are 1.6 million or so clones, 98% observed once, and the top ten hold about 0.35%. These data are taken from a study of shared clonotypes between healthy human individuals. Study-level points and caveats: Clonotype sharing across donors was expected to vary with sequencing depth.

Per the germline V gene, CDR1 is MNHNS and CDR2 is SASEGT. This CDR3 spans 15 amino acids. This sequence was found in a man aged 25-45 years in good health. Sequencing used naive CD4+ T cells sorted from blood. The sample's subset: CD45RA+ positively selected. The rearrangement links TRBV6-1 to TRBJ2-7; 8 bases agree with TRBD2. CDR3 sequence reads: CASREGILAGYEQYF. The CDR3 DNA is TGTGCCAGCAGGGAAGGTATCCTAGCGGGCTACGAGCAGTACTTC.